The rows below give T cell receptor beta chains drawn from one sample of a study of shared clonotypes between healthy human individuals. Clones were sequenced by immunoSEQ multiplex PCR, and TCRdb holds only the in-frame ones, with some missing. The data show about 480,000 clones, approximately 79% seen once. Source material: PBMCs. All receptors derive from a woman aged 40-49 years in good health. Some clones in this sample may be carry-over from other donors' samples. Each CDR3 is given with its conserved first and last residue. A D gene is named only where the DNA matches it firmly. Size is stated for part of the rows, as once, few or many counts, or as a class when the clone is expanded.

v_call: TRBV28; clone_size: -; j_call: TRBJ1-4; d_call: -; cdr3_aa: CASIKTPTNEKLFF; cdr3_nt: TGTGCCAGCATCAAGACTCCAACTAATGAAAAACTGTTTTTT
v_call: TRBV7-2; clone_size: -; j_call: TRBJ1-2; d_call: TRBD1; cdr3_aa: CASSLREQGDGYTF; cdr3_nt: TGTGCCAGCAGCTTACGGGAACAGGGGGATGGCTACACCTTC
v_call: TRBV10-3; clone_size: -; j_call: TRBJ2-1; d_call: TRBD1; cdr3_aa: CASRTGGGNEQFF; cdr3_nt: TGTGCCAGCCGGACAGGGGGAGGGAATGAGCAGTTCTTC
v_call: TRBV5-1; clone_size: -; j_call: TRBJ2-1; d_call: -; cdr3_aa: CASSLGTSREQFF; cdr3_nt: TGCGCCAGCAGCTTGGGGACTTCGAGGGAGCAGTTCTTC
v_call: TRBV9; clone_size: -; j_call: TRBJ2-1; d_call: -; cdr3_aa: CASSVTARVFNEQFF; cdr3_nt: TGTGCCAGCAGCGTAACGGCGCGGGTATTCAATGAGCAGTTCTTC
v_call: TRBV7-9; clone_size: -; j_call: TRBJ2-3; d_call: -; cdr3_aa: CASSPLGVALSTDTQYF; cdr3_nt: TGTGCCAGCAGCCCCCTGGGAGTAGCTCTTAGCACAGATACGCAGTATTTT
v_call: TRBV28; clone_size: few; j_call: TRBJ1-1; d_call: -; cdr3_aa: CASSSFSGFIDKNTEAFF; cdr3_nt: TGTGCCAGCAGTTCTTTTTCAGGTTTCATCGACAAGAACACTGAAGCTTTCTTT
v_call: TRBV30; clone_size: -; j_call: TRBJ2-7; d_call: TRBD2; cdr3_aa: CAWSMRTARLAGGYEQYF; cdr3_nt: TGTGCCTGGAGCATGAGGACAGCCCGACTAGCGGGAGGCTACGAGCAGTACTTC
v_call: TRBV9; clone_size: -; j_call: TRBJ2-1; d_call: -; cdr3_aa: CASSVGGVSSYNEQFF; cdr3_nt: TGTGCCAGCAGCGTAGGGGGGGTGAGCTCCTACAATGAGCAGTTCTTC
v_call: TRBV19; clone_size: medium-sized; j_call: TRBJ1-4; d_call: -; cdr3_aa: CASSIGVSEEKLFF; cdr3_nt: TGTGCCAGTAGTATAGGGGTTTCTGAAGAAAAACTGTTTTTT
v_call: TRBV10-3; clone_size: -; j_call: TRBJ1-1; d_call: TRBD1; cdr3_aa: CAISESIGQGKAFF; cdr3_nt: TGTGCCATCAGTGAGTCGATTGGACAGGGAAAAGCTTTCTTT
v_call: TRBV6-6; clone_size: -; j_call: TRBJ2-7; d_call: -; cdr3_aa: CASSYSPGSAYEQYF; cdr3_nt: TGTGCCAGCAGTTACTCACCAGGGAGCGCCTACGAGCAGTACTTC
v_call: TRBV4-2; clone_size: -; j_call: TRBJ2-7; d_call: -; cdr3_aa: CASSSRREASEQYF; cdr3_nt: TGTGCCAGCAGCTCAAGGAGGGAAGCTAGCGAGCAGTACTTC
v_call: TRBV7-3; clone_size: -; j_call: TRBJ2-7; d_call: -; cdr3_aa: CASSLTFGAGEQYF; cdr3_nt: TGTGCCAGCAGCTTAACGTTCGGAGCGGGTGAGCAGTACTTC
v_call: TRBV19; clone_size: -; j_call: TRBJ2-4; d_call: -; cdr3_aa: CASSPPGTVAKNIQYF; cdr3_nt: TGTGCCAGTAGTCCCCCCGGGACGGTAGCCAAAAACATTCAGTACTTC
v_call: TRBV5-1; clone_size: few; j_call: TRBJ2-3; d_call: TRBD1; cdr3_aa: CASSWDRVADTQYF; cdr3_nt: TGCGCCAGCAGTTGGGACAGGGTCGCAGATACGCAGTATTTT
v_call: TRBV5-1; clone_size: few; j_call: TRBJ1-2; d_call: -; cdr3_aa: CASSLWAGTNYGYTF; cdr3_nt: TGCGCCAGCAGCTTGTGGGCAGGGACTAACTATGGCTACACCTTC
v_call: TRBV27; clone_size: -; j_call: TRBJ2-5; d_call: -; cdr3_aa: CASSSQPEGRQETQYF; cdr3_nt: TGTGCCAGCAGTTCCCAACCCGAGGGGAGACAAGAGACCCAGTACTTC
v_call: TRBV5-1; clone_size: -; j_call: TRBJ2-5; d_call: TRBD2; cdr3_aa: CASSLSSLAGVRETQYF; cdr3_nt: TGCGCCAGCAGCTTGAGCTCCCTAGCGGGAGTCAGAGAGACCCAGTACTTC
v_call: TRBV19; clone_size: -; j_call: TRBJ1-5; d_call: TRBD1; cdr3_aa: CASTPTGEIQPQHF; cdr3_nt: TGTGCCAGTACTCCGACAGGGGAGATCCAGCCCCAGCATTTT
v_call: TRBV19; clone_size: once; j_call: TRBJ1-1; d_call: -; cdr3_aa: CASSIGGIGTEAFF; cdr3_nt: TGTGCCAGTAGTATCGGGGGAATCGGGACTGAAGCTTTCTTT
v_call: TRBV18; clone_size: -; j_call: TRBJ2-7; d_call: TRBD1; cdr3_aa: CASSTGGSYEQYF; cdr3_nt: TGTGCCAGCTCAACAGGGGGATCCTACGAGCAGTACTTC
v_call: TRBV5-1; clone_size: -; j_call: TRBJ2-3; d_call: -; cdr3_aa: CASSLGQGSTDTQYF; cdr3_nt: TGCGCCAGCAGCTTGGGTCAGGGAAGCACAGATACGCAGTATTTT
v_call: TRBV7-7; clone_size: many; j_call: TRBJ1-5; d_call: -; cdr3_aa: CASSLVRLQVGQPQHF; cdr3_nt: TGTGCTAGCAGCTTAGTCCGTTTGCAGGTAGGTCAGCCCCAGCATTTT
v_call: TRBV30; clone_size: -; j_call: TRBJ2-5; d_call: TRBD2; cdr3_aa: CAWSSGGETQYF; cdr3_nt: TGTGCCTGGAGTAGCGGGGGCGAGACCCAGTACTTC
v_call: TRBV27; clone_size: -; j_call: TRBJ2-7; d_call: TRBD2; cdr3_aa: CASSLGTSGRIHEQYF; cdr3_nt: TGTGCCAGCAGTTTGGGGACTAGCGGGAGGATCCACGAGCAGTACTTC
v_call: TRBV15; clone_size: -; j_call: TRBJ1-2; d_call: -; cdr3_aa: CATSRDLRGIYGYTF; cdr3_nt: TGTGCCACCAGCAGAGATTTGCGGGGGATCTATGGCTACACCTTC
v_call: TRBV5-4; clone_size: -; j_call: TRBJ2-1; d_call: TRBD2; cdr3_aa: CASSLEVGLAGGNEQFF; cdr3_nt: TGTGCCAGCAGCTTGGAGGTCGGGCTAGCGGGTGGTAATGAGCAGTTCTTC
v_call: TRBV5-6; clone_size: -; j_call: TRBJ2-7; d_call: TRBD2; cdr3_aa: CASSLSVASGVYEQYF; cdr3_nt: TGTGCCAGCAGCTTGTCGGTTGCTAGCGGGGTATACGAGCAGTACTTC
v_call: TRBV5-1; clone_size: -; j_call: TRBJ1-3; d_call: -; cdr3_aa: CASSEGSTGNTIYF; cdr3_nt: TGCGCCAGCAGCGAGGGGTCAACTGGAAACACCATATATTTT
v_call: TRBV21-1; clone_size: -; j_call: TRBJ1-1; d_call: -; cdr3_aa: CASSRRRGTPDPDMNTEAFF; cdr3_nt: TGTGCCAGCAGCAGACGACGCGGGACTCCGGATCCCGACATGAACACTGAAGCTTTCTTT
v_call: TRBV11-2; clone_size: -; j_call: TRBJ2-7; d_call: TRBD2; cdr3_aa: CASSSGRRYEQYF; cdr3_nt: TGTGCCAGCAGTAGCGGGAGGAGGTACGAGCAGTACTTC
v_call: TRBV18; clone_size: few; j_call: TRBJ2-3; d_call: TRBD1; cdr3_aa: CASSPGTGGDTQYF; cdr3_nt: TGTGCCAGCTCACCTGGGACAGGGGGAGATACGCAGTATTTT
v_call: TRBV6-1; clone_size: -; j_call: TRBJ1-2; d_call: -; cdr3_aa: CASSRPPDRAF; cdr3_nt: TGTGCCAGCAGTCGACCCCCGGACAGAGCGTTC
v_call: TRBV28; clone_size: few; j_call: TRBJ1-1; d_call: -; cdr3_aa: CASGATGLNTEAFF; cdr3_nt: TGTGCCAGCGGCGCGACGGGCCTTAACACTGAAGCTTTCTTT
v_call: TRBV6-1; clone_size: -; j_call: TRBJ2-7; d_call: TRBD1; cdr3_aa: CASTPARDRAYEQYF; cdr3_nt: TGTGCCAGCACCCCAGCCCGGGACAGGGCCTACGAGCAGTACTTC
v_call: TRBV4-2; clone_size: -; j_call: TRBJ1-5; d_call: -; cdr3_aa: CASSQDLAGIRQPQHF; cdr3_nt: TGTGCCAGCAGCCAAGATCTTGCAGGGATTAGGCAGCCCCAGCATTTT
v_call: TRBV28; clone_size: -; j_call: TRBJ2-4; d_call: TRBD1; cdr3_aa: CASSPWDRNIQYF; cdr3_nt: TGTGCCAGCAGTCCGTGGGACAGAAACATTCAGTACTTC
v_call: TRBV7-3; clone_size: once; j_call: TRBJ2-5; d_call: TRBD1; cdr3_aa: CASSLARTGGAVKETQYF; cdr3_nt: TGTGCCAGCAGCTTGGCCCGGACAGGGGGCGCAGTTAAGGAGACCCAGTACTTC
v_call: TRBV30; clone_size: -; j_call: TRBJ2-1; d_call: -; cdr3_aa: CAWSVMGRYNEQFF; cdr3_nt: TGTGCCTGGAGTGTAATGGGGCGGTACAATGAGCAGTTCTTC
v_call: TRBV7-9; clone_size: -; j_call: TRBJ2-7; d_call: -; cdr3_aa: CASSSPTGSYEQYF; cdr3_nt: TGTGCCAGCAGTTCACCGACAGGTTCCTACGAGCAGTACTTC
v_call: TRBV29-1; clone_size: -; j_call: TRBJ1-4; d_call: -; cdr3_aa: CSVIVATNEKLFF; cdr3_nt: TGCAGCGTAATAGTTGCAACTAATGAAAAACTGTTTTTT
v_call: TRBV2; clone_size: -; j_call: TRBJ2-6; d_call: -; cdr3_aa: CASGRTGANVLTF; cdr3_nt: TGTGCCAGCGGCAGGACTGGGGCCAACGTCCTGACTTTC
v_call: TRBV19; clone_size: -; j_call: TRBJ1-5; d_call: TRBD1; cdr3_aa: CASSIERGQINQPQHF; cdr3_nt: TGTGCCAGTAGTATAGAGAGGGGACAGATCAATCAGCCCCAGCATTTT
v_call: TRBV2; clone_size: -; j_call: TRBJ1-4; d_call: TRBD1; cdr3_aa: CASSEERDRDEKLFF; cdr3_nt: TGTGCCAGCAGTGAAGAGCGGGACAGGGATGAAAAACTGTTTTTT
v_call: TRBV5-3; clone_size: -; j_call: TRBJ2-5; d_call: -; cdr3_aa: CARSGRNETQYF; cdr3_nt: TGTGCCAGAAGCGGGAGAAACGAGACCCAGTACTTC
v_call: TRBV19; clone_size: -; j_call: TRBJ2-3; d_call: -; cdr3_aa: CASNEQAAGTDTQYF; cdr3_nt: TGTGCCAGTAATGAACAGGCCGCCGGCACAGATACGCAGTATTTT
v_call: TRBV5-4; clone_size: -; j_call: TRBJ2-2; d_call: TRBD2; cdr3_aa: CASSRGLAGGIPGELFF; cdr3_nt: TGTGCCAGCAGCCGGGGACTAGCGGGAGGTATCCCCGGGGAGCTGTTTTTT
v_call: TRBV28; clone_size: -; j_call: TRBJ2-3; d_call: TRBD2; cdr3_aa: CASSSTAGGFTDTQYF; cdr3_nt: TGTGCCAGCAGTTCCACAGCGGGAGGATTCACAGATACGCAGTATTTT
v_call: TRBV7-2; clone_size: -; j_call: TRBJ2-1; d_call: TRBD2; cdr3_aa: CASGGLYNEQFF; cdr3_nt: TGTGCCAGCGGGGGACTATACAATGAGCAGTTCTTC
v_call: TRBV29-1; clone_size: -; j_call: TRBJ2-3; d_call: -; cdr3_aa: CSVERTHTDTQYF; cdr3_nt: TGCAGCGTTGAACGGACTCACACAGATACGCAGTATTTT
v_call: TRBV2; clone_size: once; j_call: TRBJ2-3; d_call: -; cdr3_aa: CASSEGLPPSTDTQYF; cdr3_nt: TGTGCCAGCAGTGAAGGACTACCCCCAAGCACAGATACGCAGTATTTT
v_call: TRBV2; clone_size: -; j_call: TRBJ2-7; d_call: -; cdr3_aa: CASREQGYEQYF; cdr3_nt: TGTGCCAGCAGGGAACAGGGCTACGAGCAGTACTTC
v_call: TRBV9; clone_size: -; j_call: TRBJ2-4; d_call: TRBD2; cdr3_aa: CASSRAGENIQYF; cdr3_nt: TGTGCCAGCAGCAGAGCGGGGGAAAACATTCAGTACTTC
v_call: TRBV18; clone_size: -; j_call: TRBJ2-3; d_call: TRBD1; cdr3_aa: CASSPTGGTGSTDTQYF; cdr3_nt: TGTGCCAGCTCACCTACTGGAGGGACAGGGAGCACAGATACGCAGTATTTT
v_call: TRBV7-3; clone_size: -; j_call: TRBJ2-2; d_call: TRBD2; cdr3_aa: CASSLTAGVNTGELFF; cdr3_nt: TGTGCCAGCAGCTTAACAGCGGGAGTGAACACCGGGGAGCTGTTTTTT
v_call: TRBV28; clone_size: -; j_call: TRBJ2-2; d_call: TRBD2; cdr3_aa: CASSFIGRGGAGELFF; cdr3_nt: TGTGCCAGCAGTTTCATCGGCCGGGGGGGCGCCGGGGAGCTGTTTTTT
v_call: TRBV19; clone_size: -; j_call: TRBJ2-7; d_call: TRBD2; cdr3_aa: CASSTSGYEQYF; cdr3_nt: TGTGCCAGTAGTACTAGCGGCTACGAGCAGTACTTC
v_call: TRBV6-1; clone_size: -; j_call: TRBJ1-1; d_call: -; cdr3_aa: CASSVGVVWVTEAFF; cdr3_nt: TGTGCCAGCAGTGTCGGTGTAGTGTGGGTCACTGAAGCTTTCTTT
v_call: TRBV11-1; clone_size: -; j_call: TRBJ2-3; d_call: -; cdr3_aa: CASSLGTGRQYF; cdr3_nt: TGTGCCAGCAGCTTAGGAACCGGCCGCCAGTATTTT